These T cell receptor beta chains were read from a single sample in a study of T-cell memory formation after mild COVID-19. One entry per CDR3 protein results from TCRdb running MiXCR on the 5' RACE reads. The sample records about 260,000 distinct CDR3 sequences, around 8% being singletons. Sequencing was carried out using PBMCs or a T cell subset sorted from them (not recorded which). The receptor source for this set is a man younger than 30 who had mild COVID-19 (a few samples of this study predate the infection). Cell type and time point are not known. The CDR3 runs from the conserved cysteine through the conserved F or W. The D gene is left open where the match is weak. The listing skips clone size in some rows; elsewhere it reads once, few, many or a size class.

D gene	V gene	J gene	CDR3 length	clone size	CDR3 protein	CDR3 DNA
NA	TRBV10-3	TRBJ1-2	14	NA	CAISERGVNYGYTF	TGTGCCATCAGTGAGAGGGGTGTGAACTATGGCTACACCTTC
NA	TRBV7-9	TRBJ1-2	14	NA	CASSRSGLNPSYTF	TGTGCCAGCAGCCGATCGGGTCTCAACCCGTCATACACCTTC
TRBD2	TRBV11-2	TRBJ2-1	13	few	CATLAGGHTEQFF	TGTGCCACCTTAGCGGGGGGGCATACTGAGCAGTTCTTC
TRBD1	TRBV6-1	TRBJ2-1	15	few	CASSEEWDRAKPQFF	TGTGCCAGCAGTGAGGAATGGGACAGGGCAAAGCCGCAGTTCTTC
NA	TRBV20-1	TRBJ2-1	14	NA	CSGRTSGSYNEQFF	TGCAGTGGTAGAACCAGCGGCTCCTACAATGAGCAGTTCTTC
NA	TRBV24-1	TRBJ2-5	15	NA	CATSWERGYEKTQYF	TGTGCCACCAGCTGGGAAAGGGGCTACGAGAAGACCCAGTACTTC
NA	TRBV7-2	TRBJ2-1	14	many	CASSLAGRFNEQFF	TGTGCCAGCAGCTTAGCAGGGCGGTTCAATGAGCAGTTCTTC
NA	TRBV5-1	TRBJ2-2	13	NA	CASMEQNTGELFF	TGCGCCAGCATGGAACAAAACACCGGGGAGCTGTTTTTT
NA	TRBV7-9	TRBJ1-4	13	few	CASSFSGGEKLFF	TGTGCCAGCAGCTTCTCCGGCGGGGAAAAACTGTTTTTT
NA	TRBV5-6	TRBJ1-2	12	NA	CASSLVSYGYTF	TGTGCCAGCAGCTTGGTCTCCTATGGCTACACCTTC
TRBD1	TRBV20-1	TRBJ2-1	14	NA	CSASEMTGYNEQFF	TGCAGTGCCTCCGAGATGACAGGGTACAATGAGCAGTTCTTC
TRBD2	TRBV5-1	TRBJ2-3	15	NA	CASSWGLAALDTQYF	TGCGCCAGCAGCTGGGGACTAGCGGCCCTGGATACGCAGTATTTT
TRBD2	TRBV7-2	TRBJ2-1	16	NA	CASILSGGPSYNEQFF	TGTGCCAGCATCTTAAGCGGGGGCCCCTCTTACAATGAGCAGTTCTTC
TRBD1	TRBV27	TRBJ2-7	14	NA	CASSSSRQGYEQYF	TGTGCCAGCAGTTCGAGCAGACAGGGCTACGAGCAGTACTTC
TRBD1	TRBV19	TRBJ2-7	14	many	CASSPRTGVYEQYF	TGTGCCAGTAGTCCCCGGACAGGGGTCTACGAGCAGTACTTC
NA	TRBV9	TRBJ2-6	15	few	CASNGRVSGANVLTF	TGTGCCAGCAACGGGCGGGTCTCTGGGGCCAACGTCCTGACTTTC
TRBD1	TRBV5-1	TRBJ2-3	15	few	CASSFRDRDADTQYF	TGCGCCAGCAGCTTCCGGGACAGGGATGCGGATACGCAGTATTTT
NA	TRBV20-1	TRBJ1-5	14	NA	CSARESGVGQPQHF	TGCAGTGCTAGAGAGTCCGGGGTCGGGCAGCCCCAGCATTTT
TRBD2	TRBV20-1	TRBJ2-5	14	NA	CSAPGLAGKETQYF	TGCAGTGCACCGGGACTAGCGGGTAAAGAGACCCAGTACTTC
TRBD1	TRBV7-2	TRBJ2-7	15	NA	CASSLRLGQGSEQYF	TGTGCCAGCAGCTTAAGATTAGGACAGGGGAGCGAGCAGTACTTC
TRBD2	TRBV2	TRBJ2-1	20	NA	CASRPRGAGGLSGSYNEQFF	TGTGCCAGCAGGCCCAGGGGAGCGGGGGGCCTGTCTGGCTCCTACAATGAGCAGTTCTTC
TRBD1	TRBV7-3	TRBJ1-2	13	few	CASSTDTGDGYTF	TGTGCCAGCAGCACAGATACAGGGGATGGCTACACCTTC
NA	TRBV6-2/TRBV6-3	TRBJ2-5	15	many	CASSYFGLVEETQYF	TGTGCCAGCAGTTACTTCGGTCTCGTCGAAGAGACCCAGTACTTC
NA	TRBV27	TRBJ2-5	12	many	CASSLTGKTQYF	TGTGCCAGCAGCCTAACAGGGAAGACCCAGTACTTC
NA	TRBV7-9	TRBJ2-3	13	many	CASSLTTGDTQYF	TGTGCCAGCAGCTTGACTACCGGAGATACGCAGTATTTT
NA	TRBV12-3/TRBV12-4	TRBJ2-4	13	NA	CASTLSAKNIQYF	TGTGCCAGCACCCTCTCGGCCAAAAACATTCAGTACTTC
NA	TRBV19	TRBJ1-5	16	NA	CASSLDSAGGKQPQHF	TGTGCCAGTAGCCTCGATTCCGCCGGGGGAAAACAGCCCCAGCATTTT
NA	TRBV12-3/TRBV12-4	TRBJ2-4	15	NA	CASSLRPGSVGIQYF	TGTGCCAGCAGTTTGCGGCCAGGGTCGGTTGGCATTCAGTACTTC
NA	TRBV2	TRBJ1-5	16	few	CASSEGAVMGNQPQHF	TGTGCCAGCAGTGAAGGCGCAGTTATGGGCAATCAGCCCCAGCATTTT
NA	TRBV7-9	TRBJ2-1	14	few	CASYQGGSYNEQFF	TGTGCCAGCTACCAGGGGGGCTCCTACAATGAGCAGTTCTTC
NA	TRBV5-1	TRBJ2-1	16	NA	CASSLWTRRVGNEQFF	TGCGCCAGCAGCTTGTGGACCCGACGAGTAGGTAATGAGCAGTTCTTC
NA	TRBV2	TRBJ1-1	13	few	CASRTDFNTEAFF	TGTGCCAGCAGGACAGATTTTAACACTGAAGCTTTCTTT
TRBD2	TRBV5-4	TRBJ2-1	18	NA	CASSFRGLAGGRAHEQFF	TGTGCCAGCAGCTTTCGTGGACTAGCGGGGGGGCGGGCCCATGAGCAGTTCTTC
TRBD1	TRBV11-2	TRBJ2-7	15	few	CASSSRETGQAEQYF	TGTGCCAGCAGCTCTAGGGAGACAGGGCAAGCCGAGCAGTACTTC
NA	TRBV5-4	TRBJ1-2	11	NA	CASSRDRGYTF	TGTGCCAGCAGCCGCGATCGTGGCTACACCTTC
TRBD1	TRBV12-3/TRBV12-4	TRBJ2-1	15	NA	CASSFLQGALNEQFF	TGTGCCAGCAGTTTCCTCCAGGGGGCTCTTAATGAGCAGTTCTTC
NA	TRBV7-2	TRBJ2-3	12	NA	CASSPGPGTQYF	TGTGCCAGCAGCCCTGGGCCAGGAACGCAGTATTTT
NA	TRBV4-2	TRBJ2-7	15	many	CASSQEGGSSYEQYF	TGTGCCAGCAGCCAAGAGGGCGGTAGCTCCTACGAGCAGTACTTC
TRBD1	TRBV5-1	TRBJ1-2	16	few	CASSSRTGGSNYGYTF	TGCGCCAGCAGCTCCCGGACAGGGGGCTCTAACTATGGCTACACCTTC
NA	TRBV5-1	TRBJ1-1	13	few	CASSEGQNTEAFF	TGCGCCAGCAGTGAGGGCCAGAACACTGAAGCTTTCTTT